Listed here are 31 T cell receptor beta chains from one sample, sequenced in a study of blood T cell repertoires in COVID-19. Only in-frame clones appear in the TCRdb table, and some are missing; sequencing was by immunoSEQ multiplex PCR. Altogether 150,000 to 200,000 clones are present, more than 75% being singletons, with the ten largest covering around 17%. The material sequenced was PBMCs or T cells enriched from blood (not recorded which). These TCRs come from a woman between 45 and 65 years old with acute COVID-19.

The chain joins TRBV9 to TRBJ2-1; TRBD2 aligns across 7 bases. The CDR3 covers 15 residues. V lost 0 bases to trimming and J lost 6 bases; unmatched junction nucleotides: 6. Germline lookup yields CDR1 SGDLS and CDR2 YYNGEE. The DNA for the CDR3 is TGTGCCAGCAGCGTAGTAGGGGAGGGTATCAATGAGCAGTTCTTC. This codes for CASSVVGEGINEQFF.

The chain couples TRBV19 to TRBJ2-5, with 9 bases matching TRBD1. CDR3 size: 16 residues. From germline, CDR1 is LNHDA and CDR2 SQIVND (reference sequence). V lost 4 bases and J lost 4; bases outside the gene matches: 10. CDR3 protein: CASSTTGTGGRETQYF. Written as DNA, the CDR3 is TGTGCCAGTAGTACAACGGGAACAGGGGGCCGAGAGACCCAGTACTTC.

V is TRBV12-3 or TRBV12-4 and J is TRBJ1-2; tentatively, D is TRBD1 (6 bases). Trimming took 5 bases from V and 8 from J, leaving 12 bases between them. This CDR3 region has 12 residues. CDR3 DNA: TGTGCCAGCAGTCCACAGGGAAGCGGCTACACCTTC. Encoded protein: CASSPQGSGYTF.

This chain links TRBV19 with TRBJ2-3; the match to TRBD2 covers 10 bases. This CDR3 region has 14 residues. Germline loops: CDR1 LNHDA, CDR2 SQIVND (reference sequence). V dropped 9 bases and J dropped 3; count of bases not matched to a gene: 6. This chain's CDR3 is CASALSGGTDTQYF. As DNA, the CDR3 is TGTGCCAGCGCCCTTAGCGGGGGGACAGATACGCAGTATTTT.

This clone turned up a few times. V usage is TRBV28 and J usage is TRBJ1-6; maybe TRBD1 (5 bases). The CDR3 has 14 residues. Trimming shortened V by 6 bases and J by 15 bases, and 21 bases separated the two germline ends. CDR1 is MDHEN and CDR2 is SYDVKM in the germline V gene. In nucleotides, the CDR3 is TGTGCCAGCAGAATTTTGGGCCAGGGCAGACACCTCCACTTT. The encoded protein is CASRILGQGRHLHF.

This clone was observed a single time. The chain links TRBV6-5 to TRBJ1-1, with a weak D call TRBD1 (5 bases). Deletions cut 6 bases from V and 1 base from J, with 15 bases between. Germline V gene sequence: CDR1 MNHEY, CDR2 SVGAGI. This CDR3 contains 15 residues. The CDR3 coding sequence is TGTGCCAGCAGGGGAGGGGCGCGGGGGAACACTGAAGCTTTCTTT. Residues: CASRGGARGNTEAFF.

V usage is TRBV4-3 and J usage is TRBJ1-2; tentative D call: TRBD1 (6 bases). The CDR3 has 15 amino acids. Deletions cut 0 bases from V and 4 bases from J, with 12 bases between. In germline, CDR1 is LGHNA, CDR2 YSLEER. Here the CDR3 DNA reads TGCGCCAGCAGCCAAGATACGGACAGCATCTATGGCTACACCTTC. It is translated as CASSQDTDSIYGYTF.

This clone was detected only once. The chain recombines TRBV4-2 with TRBJ2-1, with 7 bases identical to TRBD2. The V gene's germline CDR1 is LGHNA and CDR2 YNFKEQ. V dropped 1 base and J dropped 9; count of bases not matched to a gene: 6. The CDR3 covers 14 residues. The CDR3 DNA is TGTGCCAGCAGCCAAGCACGGACTAGGAGTGAGCAGTTCTTC. The encoded protein is CASSQARTRSEQFF.

This clone was found once. As DNA, the CDR3 is TGTGCCAGCAGTGCTACTAGCGGGGGGGCCGGAGAGACCCAGTACTTC. Residues: CASSATSGGAGETQYF. The chain links TRBV6-1 to TRBJ2-5, with 13 positions matching TRBD2. V dropped 4 bases and J dropped 4; count of bases not matched to a gene: 6. Germline CDR1 reads MNHNS; CDR2 reads SASEGT. The CDR3 runs 16 residues.

The count of this clone is one. The rearrangement uses TRBV9 and TRBJ2-5; maybe TRBD2 (6 bases). CDR1 is SGDLS and CDR2 is YYNGEE in the germline V gene. V lost 3 bases to trimming and J lost 1 base, with 16 bases between them. The CDR3 extends over 16 amino acids. Written as DNA, the CDR3 is TGTGCCAGCAGCGCGGGCGGGACCTACTCCCAAGAGACCCAGTACTTC. This sequence encodes CASSAGGTYSQETQYF.

V usage is TRBV4-3 and J usage is TRBJ1-3; 8 nucleotides line up with TRBD1. After removal of 2 bases from V and 8 bases from J, the junction contained 8 bases not matched to a gene. Germline assignment: CDR1 LGHNA and CDR2 YSLEER. The CDR3 spans 15 residues. The CDR3 nucleotides are TGCGCCAGCAGCCAAATGGACAGGGAAACTGACACCATATATTTT. Translation: CASSQMDRETDTIYF.

The chain joins TRBV10-2 to TRBJ2-1; tentative D call: TRBD2 (6 bases). Germline loops: CDR1 WSHSY, CDR2 SAAADI. This CDR3 region has 14 residues. The germline V and J ends were trimmed by 2 bases and 7 bases, with 12 bases remaining between them. The CDR3 DNA sequence: TGCGCCAGCAGTGAGACGGGACTCGAGAATGAGCAGTTCTTC. Amino acid sequence: CASSETGLENEQFF.

The V and J genes are TRBV5-4 and TRBJ1-4, with 10 bases that match TRBD1. J was trimmed by 8 bases and V by 3 bases; bases with no gene match: 13. CDR3 size: 17 residues. Per germline, CDR1 SGHNT and CDR2 YYREEE (reference sequence). CDR3 residues: CASSYRQGAGVGEKLFF. Here the CDR3 DNA reads TGTGCCAGCAGCTACCGACAGGGGGCCGGGGTGGGAGAAAAACTGTTTTTT.

This clone appeared once. For the CDR3, the DNA is TGTGCCAGTAACCCCCACAGGTCGAACACTGAAGCTTTCTTT. Protein: CASNPHRSNTEAFF. The chain joins TRBV19 to TRBJ1-1; D is perhaps TRBD1 (5 bases). V shed 7 bases and J shed 1 base, with 13 bases lying between them. CDR1 is LNHDA, CDR2 SQIVND, per germline (reference sequence). There are 14 residues in the CDR3.

The chain employs TRBV20-1 and TRBJ1-2, with D perhaps TRBD1 (5 bases). Germline lookup yields CDR1 DFQATT and CDR2 SNEGSKA (reference sequence). The germline V and J ends were trimmed by 6 bases and 9 bases, with 14 bases remaining between them. The CDR3 runs 11 residues. In DNA, the CDR3 is TGCAGTGCGGGGGGAGGTTTAAGCTACACCTTC. Its translation: CSAGGGLSYTF.

The CDR3 region is CASSSSTEETQYF. The DNA of the CDR3 is TGTGCCAGCAGCTCCTCGACAGAGGAGACCCAGTACTTC. The chain has TRBV7-2 and TRBJ2-5, with a possible D match to TRBD1 (5 bases). The CDR3 is 13 residues long. V lost 4 bases and J lost 5, with 11 bases in between. Germline V gene data show CDR1 as SGHTA and CDR2 as FQGNSA.

This chain uses TRBV4-2 with TRBJ1-4, with no clear D. CDR3 length equals 15 residues. Trimming left V 2 bases short and J 3 bases short, with 10 bases between. CDR1 LGHNA and CDR2 YNFKEQ come from the germline V gene. The CDR3 loop reads CASSQRLQANEKLFF. The CDR3 nucleotides read TGTGCCAGCAGCCAACGACTGCAAGCTAATGAAAAACTGTTTTTT.

This chain joins TRBV19 and TRBJ2-1; the match to TRBD1 covers 8 bases. The V gene end was trimmed by 11 bases and the J gene end by 9 bases; junction bases not matched to a gene: 15. Germline CDR1 LNHDA, CDR2 SQIVND (reference sequence). CDR3 size: 14 residues. The CDR3 loop is CASKGTGGYGEQFF. The CDR3 DNA is TGTGCCTCAAAGGGGACAGGAGGATACGGTGAGCAGTTCTTC. Based on the CDR3 plus reference TRBV19 and TRBJ2-1, the full variable domain is DGGITQSPKYLFRKEGQNVTLSCEQNLNHDAMYWYRQDPGQGLRLIYYSQIVNDFQKGDIAEGYSVSREKKESFPLTVTSAQKNPTAFYLCASKGTGGYGEQFFGPGTRLTVL.

This chain's CDR3 is CSGGGLYVQYV. In nucleotides, the CDR3 is TGCAGTGGGGGGGGCTTGTATGTGCAGTACGTC. The chain has TRBV20-1 and TRBJ2-7; perhaps TRBD2 as D (7 bases). CDR3 length equals 11 residues. Germline CDR1 DFQATT, CDR2 SNEGSKA (reference sequence). V shed 7 bases and J shed 9 bases, with 16 bases lying between them.

The V call is TRBV30, the J call TRBJ1-2; 8 bases fit TRBD1. This CDR3 is built from 14 residues. V lost 0 bases to trimming and J lost 6 bases; unmatched junction nucleotides: 6. Germline V CDR1 and CDR2: GTSNPN, SVGIG (reference sequence). CDR3 loop: CAWSVGQGANGYTF. CDR3 nucleotides: TGTGCCTGGAGTGTCGGGCAGGGGGCGAATGGCTACACCTTC.

The count of this clone is one. This chain links TRBV6-1 with TRBJ1-4, with D perhaps TRBD1 (6 bases). The germline V gene has CDR1 MNHNS and CDR2 SASEGT. The CDR3 contains 15 residues. V was cut by 3 bases and J by 8 bases, with 16 bases left in between. The chain's CDR3 is CASSDPQGLVEKLFF. The CDR3 DNA sequence: TGTGCCAGCAGTGACCCTCAGGGGTTAGTAGAAAAACTGTTTTTT.

The V call is TRBV28, the J call TRBJ1-6; the D is unclear. The CDR3 length is 16 residues. Trimming removed 3 bases from V and 7 bases from J, with 16 bases in between. The germline CDR1 and CDR2 sequences are MDHEN and SYDVKM. The CDR3 loop is CASSLPPLRSNSPLHF. For the CDR3, the DNA is TGTGCCAGCAGTTTGCCGCCCCTCAGGTCCAATTCACCCCTCCACTTT.

In this sample, this clone turned up once. The J gene is TRBJ1-5, the V gene TRBV9; D gene ambiguous. The CDR3 runs to 15 residues. V shed 3 bases and J shed 4 bases, with 14 bases lying between them. CDR1 and CDR2 (germline): SGDLS, YYNGEE. The CDR3 DNA reads TGTGCCAGCAGCGCTGACACTGGGTGGAATCAGCCCCAGCATTTT. Amino acid sequence: CASSADTGWNQPQHF.

The chain uses TRBV18 and TRBJ1-4, with 8 positions matching TRBD1. CDR3 length equals 16 residues. The germline gives CDR1 KGHSH, CDR2 LQKENI. V lost 3 bases to trimming and J lost 7 bases; unmatched junction nucleotides: 10. The CDR3 protein is CASSPRGDRGGEKLFF. The DNA of the CDR3 is TGTGCCAGCTCACCGAGGGGTGACAGGGGCGGTGAAAAACTGTTTTTT.

The chain links TRBV2 to TRBJ2-1; the D gene is possibly TRBD1 (6 bases). V lost 6 bases, J lost 10 bases, and 10 bases lay in between. The CDR3 is 11 amino acids. The germline gives CDR1 SNHLY, CDR2 FYNNEI. The CDR3 is CASRRGYEQFF. The CDR3 DNA sequence: TGTGCCAGCAGGAGGGGGTACGAGCAGTTCTTC.

For the CDR3, the DNA is TGTGCCAGCAGCATAGCGGGGGTTTCGGATGAGCAGTTCTTC. This gives the protein CASSIAGVSDEQFF. This sequence joins TRBV2 and TRBJ2-1; 9 bases match TRBD2. The CDR3 extends over 14 amino acids. Germline V gene sequence: CDR1 SNHLY, CDR2 FYNNEI. Trimming cost V 6 bases and J 8 bases; bases outside gene matches: 8.

The chain is built from TRBV9 and TRBJ2-5, with D possibly being TRBD2 (7 bases). The V gene's germline CDR1 is SGDLS and CDR2 YYNGEE. This CDR3 has 13 amino acids. Trimming took 4 bases from V and 5 from J, leaving 12 bases between them. The CDR3 DNA reads TGTGCCAGCAGCCTACAGGGAGGGGAGACCCAGTACTTC. Encoded protein: CASSLQGGETQYF.

In its sample, this clone was seen once. The chain is built from TRBV3-1 (or the pseudogene TRBV3-2) and TRBJ2-1; D unresolved. V lost 3 bases and J 1 base, leaving 10 bases between the germline ends. The length of the CDR3 is 15 residues. Germline-derived CDR1 and CDR2 are LGHDT and YNNKEL (reference sequence). DNA for the CDR3: TGTGCCAGCAGCCAGCTTCCGGAGTCCTACAATGAGCAGTTCTTC. Translating gives CASSQLPESYNEQFF.

The chain links TRBV5-1 to TRBJ1-5, with 9 positions matching TRBD1. CDR3 size: 15 residues. Losses at the gene ends were 0 bases for V and 11 bases for J; bases not matched to a gene: 9. Germline V gene sequence: CDR1 SGHRS, CDR2 YFSETQ. The CDR3 DNA is TGCGCCAGCAGCTTGGGGGGGACAGGGCCTGGGGCCCAGCATTTT. Translation: CASSLGGTGPGAQHF.

J is TRBJ2-2 and V is TRBV13, with D possibly TRBD2 on 6 matching bases. V was trimmed by 2 bases and J by 2 bases, leaving 18 bases between them. From germline, CDR1 is PRHDT and CDR2 FYEKMQ (reference sequence). The CDR3 sequence is 18 residues long. The CDR3 region is CASSLMGGWADNTGELFF. The CDR3 DNA follows: TGTGCCAGCAGCTTAATGGGGGGATGGGCAGATAACACCGGGGAGCTGTTTTTT. Full variable domain (outside the CDR3, taken from reference TRBV13 and TRBJ2-2): AAGVIQSPRHLIKEKRETATLKCYPIPRHDTVYWYQQGPGQDPQFLISFYEKMQSDKGSIPDRFSAQQFSDYHSELNMSSLELGDSALYFCASSLMGGWADNTGELFFGEGSRLTVL.

This clone was seen just once. This sequence joins TRBV18 and TRBJ2-1; TRBD2 might be the D (7 bases). Germline V gene lookup returns CDR1 KGHSH and CDR2 LQKENI. Between the trimmed V and J ends, which lost 3 bases and 4 bases, there was a span of 19 bases. CDR3 length equals 17 residues. CDR3 region: CASSPPGVGGLYNEQFF. CDR3 DNA: TGTGCCAGCTCACCTCCGGGGGTCGGGGGGCTGTACAATGAGCAGTTCTTC.